The 9 T cell receptor beta chains presented below share a single source sample, sequenced in a study of post-analysis software for immune sequencing data. The TCR beta cDNA libraries carried unique molecular identifiers. TCRdb reprocessed the PCR reads with MiXCR, giving one entry per CDR3 protein. The data hold about 770,000 distinct CDR3 sequences, with about 45% observed a single time. Whole-study results and caveats: Patients showed TRBV5-6, TRBV5-1 and TRBV20-1 among about five TRBV segments more frequent than in controls.

Antigens of these TCRs are unknown. Input material: blood. These receptor sequences come from a girl aged 10 to 17 with multiple sclerosis.

This clonotype was picked up a small number of times. The chain carries TRBV7-9 and TRBJ2-3; D perhaps matches TRBD2 (6 bases). Germline values: CDR1 SEHNR, CDR2 FQNEAQ (reference sequence). Deletions cut 0 bases from V and 0 bases from J, with 10 bases between. The CDR3 has 16 amino acids. The CDR3 DNA follows: TGTGCCAGCAGCTTAGCTGCGGGGTACAGCACAGATACGCAGTATTTT. Translated, it gives CASSLAAGYSTDTQYF.

This clonotype was detected a few times. This rearrangement joins TRBV7-9 to TRBJ1-4; 8 nucleotides align to TRBD1. CDR3 length: 14 residues. J gave up 7 bases and V 3 bases, and 4 bases lay outside the gene matches. The germline V gene encodes CDR1 SEHNR and CDR2 FQNEAQ (reference sequence). The CDR3 loop reads CASSLQTGAEKLFF. Written as DNA, the CDR3 is TGTGCCAGCAGCTTGCAGACAGGGGCTGAAAAACTGTTTTTT.

This clonotype was seen a handful of times. The rearrangement links TRBV7-2 to TRBJ2-5, with D uncertain. Germline V gene data show CDR1 as SGHTA and CDR2 as FQGNSA. V dropped 7 bases and J dropped 2 bases, with 17 bases sitting between them. The CDR3 extends over 15 amino acids. The DNA for the CDR3 is TGTGCCAGCACCGAGGCGTACAGTACACAAGAGACCCAGTACTTC. Amino acid sequence: CASTEAYSTQETQYF.

The chain employs TRBV29-1 and TRBJ2-7; no firm D call. V was trimmed by 4 bases and J by 0 bases, leaving 13 bases between them. CDR1 and CDR2 from the germline V gene are SQVTM and ANQGSEA. This CDR3 is 14 amino acids long. DNA for the CDR3: TGCAGCGTTGGAGTACCGGGTATCTCCTACGAGCAGTACTTC. This sequence encodes CSVGVPGISYEQYF.

This clonotype was detected only a few times. The gene calls are TRBV20-1 and TRBJ2-1; D is ambiguous. Per the germline V gene, CDR1 is DFQATT and CDR2 is SNEGSKA (reference sequence). The CDR3 is made up of 11 amino acids. V was cut by 3 bases and J by 7 bases, with 7 bases left in between. This CDR3 reads CSASRENEQFF. CDR3 DNA sequence: TGCAGTGCTAGCAGAGAGAATGAGCAGTTCTTC.

This clonotype was observed a few times. The chain couples TRBV7-2 to TRBJ1-2, with a tentative D call TRBD1 (5 bases). CDR1 SGHTA and CDR2 FQGNSA come from the germline V gene. This CDR3 comprises 15 residues. V was shortened by 2 bases and J by 2 bases, with 12 bases between the two germline ends. In DNA, the CDR3 is TGTGCCAGCAGCTTAACCCCAGCAGGGAACTATGGCTACACCTTC. Translating it yields CASSLTPAGNYGYTF.

The chain has TRBV6-1 and TRBJ2-1; 10 nucleotides agree with TRBD2. J gave up 1 base and V 6 bases, and 3 bases lay outside the gene matches. This CDR3 contains 15 residues. The V gene's germline CDR1 is MNHNS and CDR2 SASEGT. CDR3 nucleotides: TGTGCCAGCAGCGAACTAGCGGGATCCTACAATGAGCAGTTCTTC. Residues: CASSELAGSYNEQFF.

The chain carries TRBV6-5 and TRBJ2-7; TRBD1 aligns across 7 bases. The CDR3 runs 14 residues. The V gene end was trimmed by 4 bases and the J gene end by 5 bases; junction bases not matched to a gene: 8. Germline CDR1 MNHEY, CDR2 SVGAGI. CDR3 amino acids: CASSWIGGSNEQYF. As DNA, the CDR3 is TGTGCCAGCAGTTGGATAGGGGGCTCGAACGAGCAGTACTTC.

This chain joins TRBV28 and TRBJ2-1, with TRBD2 matching over 14 bases. V was clipped by 1 base and J by 7 bases; unmatched bases: 3. This CDR3 has 16 residues. CDR1 MDHEN and CDR2 SYDVKM come from the germline V gene. The CDR3 loop is CASSLSGLAGANEQFF. In DNA form, the CDR3 reads TGTGCCAGCAGTTTATCGGGACTAGCGGGAGCGAATGAGCAGTTCTTC.